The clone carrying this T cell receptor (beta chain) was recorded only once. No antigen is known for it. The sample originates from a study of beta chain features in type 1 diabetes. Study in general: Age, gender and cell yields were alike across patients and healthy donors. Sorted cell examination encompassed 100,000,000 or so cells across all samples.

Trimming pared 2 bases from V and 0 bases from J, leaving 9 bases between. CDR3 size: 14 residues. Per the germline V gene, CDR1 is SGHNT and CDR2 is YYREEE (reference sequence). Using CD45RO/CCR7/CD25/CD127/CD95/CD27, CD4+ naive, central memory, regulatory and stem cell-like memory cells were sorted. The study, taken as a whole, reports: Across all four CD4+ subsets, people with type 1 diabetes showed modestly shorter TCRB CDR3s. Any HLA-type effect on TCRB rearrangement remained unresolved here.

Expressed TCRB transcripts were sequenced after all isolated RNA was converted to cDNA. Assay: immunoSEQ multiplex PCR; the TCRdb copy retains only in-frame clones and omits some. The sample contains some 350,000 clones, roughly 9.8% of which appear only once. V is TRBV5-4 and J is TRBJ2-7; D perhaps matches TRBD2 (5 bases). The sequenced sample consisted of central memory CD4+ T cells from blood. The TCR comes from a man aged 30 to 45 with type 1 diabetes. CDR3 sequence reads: CASSLAATSYEQYF. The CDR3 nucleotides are TGTGCCAGCAGCTTAGCGGCCACCTCCTACGAGCAGTACTTC.